This is a list of T cell receptor beta chains from one sample in a study of blood T cell repertoires in COVID-19. Clones were read by immunoSEQ multiplex PCR, and TCRdb kept only the in-frame ones, dropping some. This sample has roughly 130,000 clones, with more than 70% found just once. Material for sequencing was peripheral blood. These receptors came from a woman younger than 45 who had recovered from COVID-19. Both conserved end residues are part of each CDR3. Fields, in order: CDR3 protein, CDR3 DNA, clone size, D gene, V gene, CDR3 length, J gene. The D gene is left open where the match is weak. Clone size, where shown, is once, few, many, or a class for clones that have expanded.

CASSGTVTNEKLFF,TGCGCCAGCAGCGGGACAGTAACTAATGAAAAACTGTTTTTT,-,TRBD1,TRBV5-1,14,TRBJ1-4
CAISERGDYGYTF,TGTGCCATCAGTGAGCGGGGTGATTATGGCTACACCTTC,-,-,TRBV10-3,13,TRBJ1-2
CASSLVTGLAGVADTQYF,TGTGCCAGCAGCTTAGTTACGGGACTAGCGGGAGTGGCAGATACGCAGTATTTT,-,TRBD2,TRBV11-2,18,TRBJ2-3
CASRNKVGSYEQYF,TGTGCCAGCAGGAACAAGGTCGGGTCCTACGAGCAGTACTTC,few,-,TRBV2,14,TRBJ2-7
CASKRGSSPPETQYF,TGTGCCAGTAAGAGGGGGTCGAGCCCCCCAGAGACCCAGTACTTC,-,-,TRBV19,15,TRBJ2-5
CASSRRGVETQYF,TGTGCCAGCAGTCGCAGGGGAGTGGAGACCCAGTACTTC,few,-,TRBV12-3/TRBV12-4,13,TRBJ2-5
CASSPGQVSNQPQHF,TGTGCCAGTAGTCCGGGACAGGTCTCCAATCAGCCCCAGCATTTT,-,TRBD1,TRBV19,15,TRBJ1-5
CASSLGATEYNQPQHF,TGTGCCAGCAGCTTGGGCGCGACAGAGTACAATCAGCCCCAGCATTTT,once,-,TRBV5-8,16,TRBJ1-5
CASSEWAGAERDYGYTF,TGTGCCAGCAGTGAATGGGCAGGGGCTGAAAGGGACTATGGCTACACCTTC,few,-,TRBV25-1,17,TRBJ1-2
CSVLVRTSSSTDTQYF,TGCAGCGTTCTAGTACGTACCTCTTCTAGCACAGATACGCAGTATTTT,-,-,TRBV29-1,16,TRBJ2-3
CASSEEGLRNNEQFF,TGTGCCAGCAGTGAAGAGGGACTAAGAAACAATGAGCAGTTCTTC,few,TRBD2,TRBV6-1,15,TRBJ2-1
CASSGGSGLREQFF,TGTGCCAGCAGCGGCGGGTCGGGGTTACGTGAGCAGTTCTTC,-,-,TRBV9,14,TRBJ2-1
CASKVDRDTEAFF,TGCGCCAGCAAAGTAGACAGGGACACTGAAGCTTTCTTT,-,TRBD1,TRBV5-1,13,TRBJ1-1
CASSPNSNQPQHF,TGCGCCAGCAGCCCCAATAGCAATCAGCCCCAGCATTTT,few,-,TRBV5-1,13,TRBJ1-5
CASSQERRPSYGYTF,TGCGCCAGCAGCCAAGAAAGGAGGCCGAGCTATGGCTACACCTTC,-,-,TRBV4-1,15,TRBJ1-2
CASSQELGQEANTEAFF,TGTGCCAGCAGCCAAGAGCTCGGACAGGAGGCCAACACTGAAGCTTTCTTT,-,TRBD1,TRBV4-2,17,TRBJ1-1
CSADNREEKLFF,TGCAGCGCAGACAACAGGGAGGAAAAACTGTTTTTT,-,-,TRBV29-1,12,TRBJ1-4
CASSQEKGLAGWNEQFF,TGTGCCAGCAGCCAAGAGAAGGGGCTAGCGGGGTGGAATGAGCAGTTCTTC,-,TRBD2,TRBV14,17,TRBJ2-1
CASSEREIEYNEQFF,TGTGCCAGCAGCGAAAGGGAGATCGAATACAATGAGCAGTTCTTC,few,-,TRBV7-8,15,TRBJ2-1
CASGLAPPYEQYF,TGTGCTAGTGGTTTGGCCCCCCCTTACGAGCAGTACTTC,-,-,TRBV12-5,13,TRBJ2-7
CASSERTGGTGELFF,TGCGCCAGCAGTGAGAGGACAGGCGGGACCGGGGAGCTGTTTTTT,-,TRBD1,TRBV5-1,15,TRBJ2-2
CASSAWRPDSKRTGELFF,TGTGCCAGCAGTGCCTGGAGACCCGACAGTAAACGGACCGGGGAGCTGTTTTTT,-,-,TRBV2,18,TRBJ2-2
CASSLVLRTRYTDTQYF,TGTGCCAGCAGCTTAGTACTCCGGACACGCTACACAGATACGCAGTATTTT,-,-,TRBV11-2,17,TRBJ2-3
CSGGTDNEQFF,TGCAGCGGTGGGACAGACAATGAGCAGTTCTTC,-,TRBD1,TRBV29-1,11,TRBJ2-1
CASSPGAEIHTEAFF,TGCGCCAGCAGCCCTGGGGCTGAGATTCACACTGAAGCTTTCTTT,-,-,TRBV5-1,15,TRBJ1-1
CASSLTGGETQYF,TGTGCCAGCAGTTTGACAGGGGGAGAGACCCAGTACTTC,-,TRBD1,TRBV6-5,13,TRBJ2-5
CASSQKTGINSPLHF,TGCGCCAGCAGCCAGAAGACAGGGATCAATTCACCCCTCCACTTT,-,TRBD1,TRBV4-1,15,TRBJ1-6
CATSDTSGGASVDEQFF,TGTGCCACCAGTGATACTAGCGGGGGGGCGAGTGTGGATGAGCAGTTCTTC,-,TRBD2,TRBV24-1,17,TRBJ2-1
CASSLPGTSIDTQYF,TGTGCCAGCAGCTTACCGGGGACTTCCATAGATACGCAGTATTTT,-,-,TRBV5-4,15,TRBJ2-3
CASSQDQDRVSYGYTF,TGCGCCAGCAGCCAGGACCAGGACAGAGTCAGCTATGGCTACACCTTC,-,-,TRBV4-1,16,TRBJ1-2
CASSYRGMNTEAFF,TGTGCCAGCAGTTACAGGGGTATGAACACTGAAGCTTTCTTT,-,TRBD1,TRBV11-2,14,TRBJ1-1
CAWSGGGDSTEAFF,TGTGCCTGGAGTGGAGGGGGCGATAGCACTGAAGCTTTCTTT,-,TRBD1,TRBV30,14,TRBJ1-1
CASSAGQGLKGNTEAFF,TGTGCCAGCAGCGCGGGACAGGGGTTAAAGGGGAACACTGAAGCTTTCTTT,-,TRBD1,TRBV9,17,TRBJ1-1
CASSLTGNSPLHF,TGTGCCAGCAGTTTAACAGGGAATTCACCCCTCCACTTT,-,-,TRBV6-5,13,TRBJ1-6
CASNPTGATEAFF,TGTGCCAGCAACCCGACAGGGGCCACTGAAGCTTTCTTT,-,TRBD1,TRBV6-5,13,TRBJ1-1
CASSPTLQGAGNYGYTF,TGTGCCAGCTCACCCACCCTACAGGGGGCGGGGAACTATGGCTACACCTTC,-,TRBD1,TRBV18,17,TRBJ1-2
CASSTGTSSETQYF,TGTGCCAGTAGTACGGGGACTAGTTCGGAGACCCAGTACTTC,-,TRBD2,TRBV19,14,TRBJ2-5
CSVAGQEAKNIQYF,TGCAGCGTTGCTGGACAAGAAGCCAAAAACATTCAGTACTTC,-,-,TRBV29-1,14,TRBJ2-4
CASSLDYQPQHF,TGTGCCAGCAGTTTGGACTATCAGCCCCAGCATTTT,-,-,TRBV12-3/TRBV12-4,12,TRBJ1-5
CASSQSASGGSGQYF,TGCGCCAGCAGCCAATCTGCTAGCGGGGGTTCAGGGCAGTACTTC,-,TRBD2,TRBV4-1,15,TRBJ2-7
CASSRDREETQYF,TGTGCCAGTAGTCGGGACAGGGAAGAGACCCAGTACTTC,-,TRBD1,TRBV19,13,TRBJ2-5
CASSGNRERDTQYF,TGTGCCAGCAGTGGTAACAGGGAGCGGGATACGCAGTATTTT,-,-,TRBV25-1,14,TRBJ2-3
CASSSTHGVQETQYF,TGTGCCAGCAGCTCGACTCACGGGGTCCAAGAGACCCAGTACTTC,-,-,TRBV7-8,15,TRBJ2-5
CASNPLAGARTDTQYF,TGTGCCAGCAACCCTCTAGCGGGAGCCCGCACAGATACGCAGTATTTT,-,TRBD2,TRBV2,16,TRBJ2-3
CTSSQSLVVNTEAFF,TGCACCAGCAGCCAGTCGCTAGTGGTGAACACTGAAGCTTTCTTT,few,-,TRBV1,15,TRBJ1-1
CASSVAVVGAEAFF,TGTGCCAGCAGCGTAGCGGTCGTCGGAGCTGAAGCTTTCTTT,-,-,TRBV9,14,TRBJ1-1
CASSPQRVRSGGRGEEQFF,TGTGCCAGCAGTCCCCAGAGGGTCCGTAGCGGGGGCAGAGGGGAGGAGCAGTTCTTC,-,TRBD2,TRBV6-2/TRBV6-3,19,TRBJ2-1
CASSILAGARNQPQHF,TGTGCCAGTAGTATACTCGCGGGGGCGCGGAATCAGCCCCAGCATTTT,-,-,TRBV19,16,TRBJ1-5
CATSAGGAGGNIQYF,TGTGCCACCAGTGCCGGCGGCGCAGGGGGTAACATTCAGTACTTC,-,TRBD1,TRBV24-1,15,TRBJ2-4